Presented here are 8 T cell receptor beta chains from one specimen sequenced in a study of blood T cell repertoires in COVID-19. Clones were sequenced by immunoSEQ multiplex PCR, and TCRdb holds only the in-frame ones, with some missing. Found here are about 120,000 clones, about four fifths of them singletons; the top ten hold approximately 2.4%. The sequencing sample was made of peripheral blood. These receptors were collected from a man between 65 and 79 years old with acute or convalescent COVID-19.

This clone was seen at least ten times. This CDR3 is CASSKSGGADLNEQFF. The CDR3 DNA reads as TGCGCCAGCAGCAAAAGCGGGGGGGCCGACTTGAATGAGCAGTTCTTC. The chain recombines TRBV5-1 with TRBJ2-1; the match to TRBD2 covers 10 bases. Germline loops: CDR1 SGHRS, CDR2 YFSETQ. The CDR3 spans 16 residues. V gave up 4 bases and J gave up 7 bases; unmatched junction bases: 11.

The chain employs TRBV18 and TRBJ2-2; 7 bases align to TRBD2. V gave up 6 bases and J gave up 4 bases; unmatched junction bases: 11. The CDR3 has 16 residues. Germline lookup yields CDR1 KGHSH and CDR2 LQKENI. The CDR3 coding sequence is TGTGCCAGCTCCCGAGGCAGAGCGGGGATCACCGGGGAGCTGTTTTTT. It encodes CASSRGRAGITGELFF.

The chain links TRBV7-3 to TRBJ1-6; D uncertain. CDR1 SGHTA and CDR2 FQGTGA come from the germline V gene. The V end was cut by 2 bases, the J end by 0 bases, with 8 bases between. The CDR3 runs to 16 residues. The CDR3 spells CASSLGGSSYNSPLHF. CDR3 coding DNA: TGTGCCAGCAGCTTAGGTGGGAGCTCCTATAATTCACCCCTCCACTTT.

The rearrangement links TRBV19 to TRBJ1-6; 8 bases fit TRBD1. The CDR3 contains 16 residues. Germline loops: CDR1 LNHDA, CDR2 SQIVND (reference sequence). V shed 6 bases, J shed 9 bases, and the junction held 13 bases outside the gene matches. The CDR3 region has the DNA TGTGCCAGTAGAAGGGACGGACAGGGTTGGTCTTCACCCCTCCACTTT. Its protein product is CASRRDGQGWSSPLHF.

The CDR3 spells CASSLEAVSSYEQYF. As DNA, the CDR3 is TGTGCCAGCAGCTTAGAGGCGGTGTCCTCTTACGAGCAGTACTTC. J is TRBJ2-7 and V is TRBV7-2; D is undetermined. CDR1 and CDR2 from the germline V gene are SGHTA and FQGNSA. The CDR3 is 15 residues long. The V end was cut by 1 base, the J end by 4 bases, with 14 bases between.

This chain connects TRBV10-3 to TRBJ1-1, with 7 bases matching TRBD1. Germline V CDR1 and CDR2: ENHRY, SYGVKD. Trimming at V came to 8 bases and at J to 5 bases, leaving 8 bases not matched to a gene. The CDR3 totals 13 residues. Written as DNA, the CDR3 is TGTGCCATCGTTGGACAGGCCGGGACTGAAGCTTTCTTT. This gives the protein CAIVGQAGTEAFF.

The CDR3 bases are TGTGCCAGCAGTCTTTACAGAGAGCAGTACTTC. Encoded protein: CASSLYREQYF. The rearrangement uses TRBV11-3 and TRBJ2-7; D unclear. The germline V gene encodes CDR1 SGHNT and CDR2 YENEEA. The V and J ends lost 6 bases and 7 bases respectively, with 10 bases between them. This CDR3 comprises 11 residues.

The chain links TRBV3-1 (or the pseudogene TRBV3-2) to TRBJ2-5; 16 bases are shared with TRBD2. Losses at the gene ends were 6 bases for V and 2 bases for J; bases not matched to a gene: 6. This CDR3 has 17 amino acids. Germline CDR1 and CDR2: LGHDT and YNNKEL (reference sequence). The DNA for the CDR3 is TGTGCCAGCAGGACCGGGACTAGCGGGGGGGCACAAGAGACCCAGTACTTC. It yields the protein CASRTGTSGGAQETQYF.